This TCR beta chain was recovered during a study of blood T cell repertoires in COVID-19. Turning to the study itself: Donors in the United States, Italy and Spain gave samples during acute or convalescent COVID-19. PBMCs, B-cell-depleted T cells, or T cells provided the cDNA or gDNA that made up the material.

Per the original methods: Cell counts per sample came from amplifying reference gene primers. The assay was immunoSEQ multiplex PCR, and TCRdb's table has in-frame clones only and misses some. From that table come the V and J calls and clone size; the DNA was used to work out D and trimming. The sample lists fewer than 45,000 clones, 81% occurring once. The CDR3 runs to 14 residues. V dropped 5 bases and J dropped 2 bases, with 12 bases sitting between them. In germline, CDR1 is SGHAT, CDR2 FQNNGV. What was sequenced was peripheral blood. The chain employs TRBV11-2 and TRBJ1-1; D gene unclear. This TCR was sampled from a man aged 35 to 55 with active or convalescent COVID-19. CDR3: CASSREAVNTEAFF. CDR3 sequence (DNA): TGTGCCAGCAGCCGAGAGGCAGTAAACACTGAAGCTTTCTTT.